The 5 T cell receptor beta chains listed next were all sequenced from one sample in a study of cytomegalovirus exposure and HLA in healthy donors. 13 Jbeta primers and 60 Vbeta primers were used for the PCR. Assay: immunoSEQ multiplex PCR; the TCRdb copy retains only in-frame clones and omits some. This table holds about 160,000 clones, roughly 85% found once. Material: PBMCs. The receptors stem from a woman aged 50 to 60 in good health and CMV-seropositive.

This clone has just one count. J is TRBJ1-1 and V is TRBV20-1; D gene unclear. Trimming cost V 3 bases and J 1 base, with 3 bases left between them. Germline V lookup: CDR1 DFQATT, CDR2 SNEGSKA (reference sequence). This CDR3 comprises 11 residues. CDR3 sequence: CSASRNTEAFF. The DNA of the CDR3 is TGCAGTGCTAGCAGGAACACTGAAGCTTTCTTT.

CDR3 amino acids: CASSFAGFISYNEQFF. The CDR3 nucleotides are TGTGCCAGCAGTTTCGCGGGGTTTATCTCCTACAATGAGCAGTTCTTC. The chain couples TRBV27 to TRBJ2-1; maybe TRBD2 (6 bases). The ends were cut back, 3 bases at V and 0 bases at J, with 12 bases in the middle. Germline V gene data show CDR1 as MNHEY and CDR2 as SMNVEV (reference sequence). This CDR3 region has 16 residues.

The genes are TRBV6-1 and TRBJ1-1; no firm D call. The germline V gene encodes CDR1 MNHNS and CDR2 SASEGT. Trimming pared 1 base from V and 3 bases from J, leaving 12 bases between. This CDR3 spans 15 amino acids. The CDR3 loop is CASSEGGGGYTEAFF. In DNA, the CDR3 is TGTGCCAGCAGTGAAGGAGGCGGCGGATACACTGAAGCTTTCTTT.

A single count supports this clone. The V and J genes are TRBV19 and TRBJ1-1, with TRBD1 matching 10 bases. The ends lost 3 bases at V and 11 bases at J; junction bases unmatched: 9. Germline V gives CDR1 LNHDA, CDR2 SQIVND (reference sequence). The CDR3 runs 14 residues. CDR3 residues: CASSMNRDRGDAFF. The CDR3 nucleotides are TGTGCCAGTAGTATGAACCGGGACAGGGGTGACGCTTTCTTT.

This sequence joins TRBV5-3 and TRBJ2-7, with D perhaps TRBD1 (5 bases). TRBV5-3 is reported as an ORF; its role is uncertain. The CDR3 runs to 17 residues. V was pared by 4 bases and J by 0 bases, with 20 bases between. The CDR3 loop is CARSIIQGPASSYEQYF. The CDR3 DNA sequence: TGTGCCAGAAGCATAATCCAGGGTCCGGCAAGCTCCTACGAGCAGTACTTC.